The 13 T cell receptor beta chains in this list originate from one sample, sequenced in a study of blood T cell repertoires in COVID-19. The repertoire was sequenced with immunoSEQ multiplex PCR; TCRdb's copy has only in-frame clones and lacks some. Of 150,000 to 200,000 clones in the sample, around four fifths were seen once. The specimen was peripheral blood. The origin of the receptors is a man aged 55 to 70 with COVID-19, enrolled during active disease.

This chain connects TRBV3-1 (or the pseudogene TRBV3-2) to TRBJ2-1; 14 positions match TRBD2. This CDR3 spans 16 amino acids. Germline V CDR1 and CDR2: LGHDT, YNNKEL (reference sequence). V trimming: 1 base; J trimming: 9 bases; junction bases outside the gene matches: 5. The CDR3 spells CASSQGTSGRLSEQFF. CDR3 nucleotides: TGTGCCAGCAGCCAAGGGACTAGCGGGAGGTTGAGTGAGCAGTTCTTC.

The chain joins TRBV6-2 or TRBV6-3 to TRBJ2-1, with 8 bases that match TRBD2. The ends lost 5 bases at V and 7 bases at J; junction bases unmatched: 13. This CDR3 contains 16 residues. The germline V gene encodes CDR1 MNHEY and CDR2 SVGEGT. The CDR3 bases are TGTGCCAGCAGTCCCCCGGCTAGCGGGCGGTGGAATGAGCAGTTCTTC. Translated: CASSPPASGRWNEQFF.

In regard to this clone: This CDR3 is also generated by other DNA sequences in the sample. The chain couples TRBV18 to TRBJ1-1, with 11 positions matching TRBD1. Trimming took 2 bases from V and 5 from J; bases not matched to a gene: 4. From germline, CDR1 is KGHSH and CDR2 LQKENI. The CDR3 loop spans 15 amino acids. CDR3 protein: CASSPLGTGGTEAFF. The CDR3 DNA reads as TGTGCCAGCTCACCATTGGGGACAGGGGGAACTGAAGCTTTCTTT.

V gene TRBV28 combines with J gene TRBJ2-6, with D possibly matching TRBD1 (6 bases). CDR3 length: 16 amino acids. With 7 bases removed from V and 0 bases from J, the gap between germline ends came to 13 bases. The germline CDR1 and CDR2 sequences are MDHEN and SYDVKM. The CDR3, as DNA: TGTGCCAGCACTACAGGGACCCTCTCTGGGGCCAACGTCCTGACTTTC. Translation gives CASTTGTLSGANVLTF.

J is TRBJ1-2 and V is TRBV6-6, with a possible D match to TRBD1 (6 bases). Trimming took 10 bases from V and 8 from J, leaving 14 bases between them. The CDR3 has 11 amino acids. CDR1 is MNHNY, CDR2 SVGAGI, per germline (reference sequence). The CDR3 DNA reads as TGTGCCACAACTCGACAGGACGGCTACACCTTC. Its protein product is CATTRQDGYTF.

The chain couples TRBV21-1 to TRBJ1-2; TRBD1, as called in the table, went unchecked against the DNA. TRBV21-1 is shown as a pseudogene. The CDR3 consists of 18 residues. This CDR3 is CASSKERTADTSNYGYTF. The CDR3 DNA sequence: TGTGCCAGCAGCAAAGAAAGGACAGCGGACACTTCTAACTATGGCTACACCTTC.

The chain recombines TRBV12-5 with TRBJ1-3; D gene unclear. Germline values: CDR1 LGHNT, CDR2 FRNRAP. CDR3 length: 14 amino acids. V gave up 6 bases and J gave up 2 bases, with 11 bases separating them. The CDR3 region is CASGGLRAGNTIYF. In nucleotides, the CDR3 is TGTGCTAGTGGGGGCCTGAGAGCTGGAAACACCATATATTTT.

This chain connects TRBV20-1 to TRBJ1-2; 7 positions match TRBD1. From germline, CDR1 is DFQATT and CDR2 SNEGSKA (reference sequence). The CDR3 extends over 11 amino acids. The V segment lost 7 bases and the J segment 6 bases; nucleotides outside the gene matches: 5. This CDR3 reads CSVGTANGYTF. In nucleotides, the CDR3 is TGCAGTGTAGGGACAGCGAATGGCTACACCTTC.

This clone appeared a few times. Other DNA sequences within the sample encode an identical CDR3. The chain joins TRBV12-3 or TRBV12-4 to TRBJ1-2, with D possibly matching TRBD1 (5 bases). With 2 bases removed from V and 2 bases from J, the gap between germline ends came to 6 bases. The length of the CDR3 is 13 residues. The CDR3 DNA reads as TGTGCCAGCAGTTTAACAGGAAACTATGGCTACACCTTC. Amino acid sequence: CASSLTGNYGYTF.

This clone was counted a few times. The V call is TRBV29-1, the J call TRBJ1-1, with D possibly TRBD1 on 6 matching bases. Germline loops: CDR1 SQVTM, CDR2 ANQGSEA. The CDR3 runs to 13 residues. The V end lost 7 bases, the J end lost 4 bases, and 16 bases lay between the germline ends. The CDR3 bases are TGCAGCGCCGGACAGACTGTTGGCACTGAAGCTTTCTTT. Translating gives CSAGQTVGTEAFF.

There are a few counts of this clone. V and J are TRBV28 and TRBJ2-1, with D possibly TRBD2 on 5 matching bases. V shed 6 bases and J shed 8 bases, with 17 bases lying between them. Germline V gene lookup returns CDR1 MDHEN and CDR2 SYDVKM. This CDR3 is built from 14 residues. CDR3 nucleotides: TGTGCCAGCAGCCCTGACGGGAAGACCGATGAGCAGTTCTTC. The encoded protein is CASSPDGKTDEQFF.

The V and J genes are TRBV15 and TRBJ1-2; TRBD1 aligns across 10 bases. V lost 0 bases to trimming and J lost 6 bases; unmatched junction nucleotides: 7. Germline V gives CDR1 LNHNV, CDR2 YYDKDF (reference sequence). The CDR3 loop spans 16 amino acids. The CDR3 reads CATSRDHDRGRDGYTF. CDR3 DNA: TGTGCCACCAGCAGAGATCACGACAGGGGGCGCGATGGCTACACCTTC.

The CDR3 reads CAWSVGGGFYNEQFF. Here the CDR3 DNA reads TGTGCCTGGAGTGTAGGAGGAGGATTTTACAATGAGCAGTTCTTC. The chain combines TRBV30 with TRBJ2-1; tentatively, D is TRBD2 (5 bases). V lost 0 bases, J lost 4 bases, and 13 bases lay in between. This CDR3 region has 15 residues. Germline CDR1 GTSNPN, CDR2 SVGIG (reference sequence).